Below are 23 T cell receptor beta chains sequenced from a single sample in a study of cytomegalovirus exposure and HLA in healthy donors. PCR was performed using 60 Vbeta and 13 Jbeta primers. Sequenced by immunoSEQ multiplex PCR; TCRdb stores in-frame clones only, minus some. The sample includes about 180,000 clones, over 70% of them seen just once. Material for sequencing was PBMCs. These TCRs come from a male donor in good health and CMV-seronegative.

V usage is TRBV28 and J usage is TRBJ1-5; TRBD1 agrees at 7 bases. The CDR3 is 13 residues long. Germline trimming cut 5 bases from V and 6 bases from J; bases unmatched to any gene: 4. In germline, CDR1 is MDHEN, CDR2 SYDVKM. CDR3 residues: CASSTAGGQPQHF. In DNA, the CDR3 is TGTGCCAGCAGTACCGCAGGGGGTCAGCCCCAGCATTTT.

This chain joins TRBV30 and TRBJ1-5; D possibly corresponds to TRBD1 (5 bases). V lost 1 base and J 7 bases, leaving 14 bases between the germline ends. This CDR3 is 14 amino acids long. Looked up from germline, CDR1 is GTSNPN and CDR2 is SVGIG (reference sequence). CDR3 sequence (DNA): TGTGCCTGGAGTGCCGGACACCAAGGGCAGCCCCAGCATTTT. This sequence encodes CAWSAGHQGQPQHF.

The chain links TRBV19 to TRBJ2-7, with TRBD2 as a possible D gene (6 bases). Deletions cut 5 bases from V and 0 bases from J, with 14 bases between. Germline CDR1 is LNHDA and CDR2 is SQIVND (reference sequence). This CDR3 is built from 15 residues. CDR3 DNA: TGTGCCAGTAGTCCAGGGAGGTCCTCCTCCTACGAGCAGTACTTC. Its protein product is CASSPGRSSSYEQYF. Full variable domain (rest looked up from reference TRBV19 and TRBJ2-7): DGGITQSPKYLFRKEGQNVTLSCEQNLNHDAMYWYRQDPGQGLRLIYYSQIVNDFQKGDIAEGYSVSREKKESFPLTVTSAQKNPTAFYLCASSPGRSSSYEQYFGPGTRLTVT.

V usage is TRBV18 and J usage is TRBJ2-5; D gene unclear. This CDR3 comprises 15 residues. Germline V gives CDR1 KGHSH, CDR2 LQKENI. The V and J ends lost 2 bases and 3 bases respectively, with 13 bases between them. This chain's CDR3 is CASSPKNSGEETQYF. CDR3 nucleotides: TGTGCCAGCTCACCAAAAAATTCAGGTGAAGAGACCCAGTACTTC.

The DNA of the CDR3 is TGTGCCAGCAGTGCCGCGGCGCGGGGCCAAAATGAGCAGTTCTTC. Its translation is CASSAAARGQNEQFF. The chain recombines TRBV6-1 with TRBJ2-1; possibly TRBD2 for D (6 bases). V lost 4 bases, J lost 7 bases, and 17 bases lay in between. The germline gives CDR1 MNHNS, CDR2 SASEGT. The CDR3 totals 15 residues.

J is TRBJ1-4 and V is TRBV7-3, with D unresolved. This CDR3 has 13 residues. From germline, CDR1 is SGHTA and CDR2 FQGTGA. The V end lost 11 bases, the J end lost 4 bases, and 14 bases lay between the germline ends. As DNA, the CDR3 is TGTGCCGGCAATCGGTTCTTTAATGAAAAACTGTTTTTT. Its protein product is CAGNRFFNEKLFF.

The chain uses TRBV10-2 and TRBJ2-1; 7 nucleotides align to TRBD1. With V trimmed by 3 bases and J by 8 bases, 13 bases remained unmatched. Germline V lookup: CDR1 WSHSY, CDR2 SAAADI. The CDR3 runs 16 residues. CDR3 nucleotide sequence: TGCGCCAGCAGTGACCTCCGCCGTTATACAGGGGATGAGCAGTTCTTC. It specifies CASSDLRRYTGDEQFF.

The gene calls are TRBV6-1 and TRBJ1-1; D is possibly TRBD1 (5 bases). Germline-derived CDR1 and CDR2 are MNHNS and SASEGT. This CDR3 comprises 14 residues. Trimming stripped 8 bases from V and 5 bases from J, with 18 bases between. Here the CDR3 reads CASVRGVGVTEAFF. CDR3 nucleotide sequence: TGTGCCAGCGTTAGGGGCGTAGGGGTTACTGAAGCTTTCTTT.

The chain combines TRBV6-1 with TRBJ1-1; no clear D gene. CDR1 is MNHNS, CDR2 SASEGT, per germline. Trimming stripped 1 base from V and 5 bases from J, with 11 bases between. The CDR3 runs 14 residues. This chain's CDR3 is CASSEGSEQTEAFF. In nucleotides, the CDR3 is TGTGCCAGCAGTGAAGGGTCAGAACAGACTGAAGCTTTCTTT.

The rearrangement uses TRBV19 and TRBJ1-1; D gene unclear. V was pared by 5 bases and J by 0 bases, with 10 bases between. The CDR3 is 14 residues long. Germline V gives CDR1 LNHDA, CDR2 SQIVND (reference sequence). The CDR3 DNA reads as TGTGCCAGTAGTCTGACGGGGATGAACACTGAAGCTTTCTTT. As protein: CASSLTGMNTEAFF.

The genes are TRBV7-9 and TRBJ1-1, with 10 nucleotides matching TRBD1. The CDR3 is made up of 15 amino acids. CDR1 is SEHNR, CDR2 FQNEAQ, per germline (reference sequence). The V gene end was trimmed by 4 bases and the J gene end by 5 bases; junction bases not matched to a gene: 7. CDR3 DNA sequence: TGTGCCAGCAGCTCGCGACAGGGACAGGGGACTGAAGCTTTCTTT. Translating gives CASSSRQGQGTEAFF.

The chain joins TRBV30 to TRBJ1-1; D might be TRBD1 (6 bases). The germline gives CDR1 GTSNPN, CDR2 SVGIG (reference sequence). V lost 6 bases and J lost 1, with 12 bases in between. The CDR3 length is 13 residues. CDR3 amino acids: CACLWTENTEAFF. CDR3 nucleotide sequence: TGTGCCTGCTTATGGACAGAGAACACTGAAGCTTTCTTT.

This clone was seen only a few times. This sequence joins TRBV2 and TRBJ1-5; D is perhaps TRBD1 (6 bases). Germline loops: CDR1 SNHLY, CDR2 FYNNEI. This CDR3 region has 16 residues. The V end was cut by 3 bases, the J end by 5 bases, with 17 bases between. The CDR3 DNA reads TGTGCCAGCAGTGATCCACAGGGTTCGCGGTATCAGCCCCAGCATTTT. It is translated as CASSDPQGSRYQPQHF. The full variable domain, completed using reference TRBV2 and TRBJ1-5, is EPEVTQTPSHQVTQMGQEVILRCVPISNHLYFYWYRQILGQKVEFLVSFYNNEISEKSEIFDDQFSVERPDGSNFTLKIRSTKLEDSAMYFCASSDPQGSRYQPQHFGDGTRLSIL.

The chain joins TRBV10-3 to TRBJ2-1; 8 positions match TRBD2. This CDR3 spans 15 amino acids. V shed 4 bases, J shed 8 bases, and the junction held 10 bases outside the gene matches. Germline CDR1 and CDR2: ENHRY and SYGVKD. CDR3 nucleotide sequence: TGTGCCATCAGTGCTGTAGCGGGGCTTGTGGATGAGCAGTTCTTC. Translation: CAISAVAGLVDEQFF.

This chain links TRBV18 with TRBJ1-4, with D uncertain. The CDR3 extends over 14 amino acids. Per the germline V gene, CDR1 is KGHSH and CDR2 is LQKENI. The germline V and J ends were trimmed by 5 bases and 6 bases, with 13 bases remaining between them. The CDR3 region is CASSSMPGYEKLFF. The CDR3 nucleotides are TGTGCCAGCTCATCGATGCCGGGTTATGAAAAACTGTTTTTT.

CDR3 nucleotide sequence: TGCAGCGTTGATGAGGTAACCACTGAAGCTTTCTTT. Protein product: CSVDEVTTEAFF. This chain uses TRBV29-1 with TRBJ1-1; D not resolved. From germline, CDR1 is SQVTM and CDR2 ANQGSEA. V gave up 3 bases and J gave up 4 bases, with 9 bases separating them. The CDR3 extends over 12 amino acids.

The chain combines TRBV7-2 with TRBJ1-2, with a tentative D call TRBD1 (5 bases). The CDR3 length is 14 residues. Per the germline V gene, CDR1 is SGHTA and CDR2 is FQGNSA. V was trimmed by 1 base and J by 4 bases, leaving 10 bases between them. The CDR3 DNA reads TGTGCCAGCAGCTTAGGACAGACCTTCTATGGCTACACCTTC. Amino acids: CASSLGQTFYGYTF.

This clone occurred once. The chain recombines TRBV2 with TRBJ2-3; weak D call: TRBD2 (5 bases). The V end was cut by 1 base, the J end by 0 bases, with 11 bases between. The CDR3 sequence is 16 residues long. CDR1 and CDR2 (germline): SNHLY, FYNNEI. This chain's CDR3 is CASSEGRAPSTDTQYF. The CDR3 nucleotides read TGTGCCAGCAGTGAAGGGCGGGCCCCTAGCACAGATACGCAGTATTTT.

V gene TRBV2 combines with J gene TRBJ1-4; 8 nucleotides match TRBD1. V lost 4 bases and J lost 8; bases outside the gene matches: 6. Germline-derived CDR1 and CDR2 are SNHLY and FYNNEI. The CDR3 is 14 residues long. The CDR3 nucleotides read TGTGCCAGCAGTGCAGGGGGCTGGGGCGAAAAACTGTTTTTT. Translated, it gives CASSAGGWGEKLFF.

Details on this clone: The same CDR3 is also encoded by other DNA sequences in this sample. The chain employs TRBV5-1 and TRBJ1-1; 9 nucleotides line up with TRBD1. Trimming at V came to 4 bases and at J to 0 bases, leaving 1 base not matched to a gene. The CDR3 has 14 residues. The germline gives CDR1 SGHRS, CDR2 YFSETQ. The CDR3 here is CASSRDRVNTEAFF. DNA of the CDR3: TGCGCCAGCAGCCGGGACAGGGTGAACACTGAAGCTTTCTTT.

V is TRBV7-9 and J is TRBJ2-7, with TRBD1 matching 8 bases. From germline, CDR1 is SEHNR and CDR2 FQNEAQ (reference sequence). The CDR3 has 18 residues. Trimming removed 3 bases from V and 0 bases from J; junction bases left unmatched: 13. The CDR3 loop reads CASSFGTGGYQSSYEQYF. The CDR3, as DNA: TGTGCCAGCAGCTTTGGAACAGGGGGATACCAAAGCTCCTACGAGCAGTACTTC.

The chain uses TRBV19 and TRBJ2-3; 9 bases match TRBD2. The CDR3 is 17 amino acids. Germline CDR1 is LNHDA and CDR2 is SQIVND (reference sequence). V lost 6 bases to trimming and J lost 1 base; unmatched junction nucleotides: 11. The CDR3 nucleotides are TGTGCCAGTAGCATATCATCGGGCGGGGGGGGCACAGATACGCAGTATTTT. Translation: CASSISSGGGGTDTQYF.

V and J are TRBV28 and TRBJ1-3; D not resolved. CDR3 size: 14 residues. Germline values: CDR1 MDHEN, CDR2 SYDVKM. Trimming took off 3 bases at V and 0 bases at J, with 6 bases between the two ends. CDR3 region: CASSFGISGNTIYF. For the CDR3, the DNA is TGTGCCAGCAGTTTCGGGATCTCTGGAAACACCATATATTTT.